The 21 T cell receptor beta chains reported below all come from one sample, sequenced in a study of T cells expressing NK-cell markers. TCRdb re-called the 5' RACE reads; every CDR3 protein appears as one record, without DNA. The sample table sets out about 370,000 distinct CDR3 sequences. The sequenced material came from blood T cells: a sorted CD56 or NKG2C T cell subset, CD4+ or CD8+ T cells, or bulk PBMC T cells (not recorded which). These receptors were collected from a woman aged 50 to 60 in good health.

This chain uses TRBV27 with TRBJ2-3; TCRdb gives TRBD2 as the D gene, but with no DNA this cannot be confirmed. Per germline, CDR1 MNHEY and CDR2 SMNVEV (reference sequence). This CDR3 contains 15 residues. The CDR3 loop is CASSLRGRALDTQYF.

The CDR3 loop is CASRPGQGIRNTQYF. The chain is built from TRBV2 and TRBJ2-3; the TCRdb D gene call, TRBD1, has no DNA to confirm it. From germline, CDR1 is SNHLY and CDR2 FYNNEI. The CDR3 is 15 residues long.

The chain combines TRBV7-6 with TRBJ2-1; TCRdb's assignment of TRBD2 cannot be checked, as there is no DNA. Germline CDR1 is SGHVS and CDR2 is FNYEAQ. The CDR3 runs to 14 residues. This chain's CDR3 is CASSRVVAEDEQFF.

This rearrangement joins TRBV21-1 to TRBJ2-1. TRBV21-1 is described as a pseudogene. This CDR3 has 13 residues. CDR3 sequence: CASSKGQDHEQFF.

The V and J genes are TRBV12-5 and TRBJ2-7; TCRdb indicates TRBD1, and absent DNA this call remains unverified. The CDR3 consists of 19 residues. Germline CDR1 LGHNT, CDR2 FRNRAP. The CDR3: CASGLLRDRSARRTYEQYF.

This rearrangement joins TRBV10-3 to TRBJ2-2; TCRdb indicates TRBD1, and absent DNA this call remains unverified. The CDR3 spans 14 residues. The germline CDR1 and CDR2 sequences are ENHRY and SYGVKD. This CDR3 reads CAIAGTENTGELFF.

The chain joins TRBV14 to TRBJ2-2; TCRdb lists TRBD2, though no DNA is available to test this call. The CDR3 is 17 residues long. CDR1 and CDR2 (germline): SGHDN, FVKESK. CDR3 region: CASSQDLLAGGTGELFF.

The chain combines TRBV7-9 with TRBJ2-3. Germline lookup yields CDR1 SEHNR and CDR2 FQNEAQ (reference sequence). The CDR3 sequence is 13 residues long. This CDR3 reads CASSLVGVHTQYF.

This chain uses TRBV29-1 with TRBJ1-6. The V gene's germline CDR1 is SQVTM and CDR2 ANQGSEA. This CDR3 is built from 13 residues. The CDR3 spells CSVGGGSNSPLHF.

The chain couples TRBV7-3 to TRBJ2-2; the TCRdb D gene call, TRBD1, has no DNA to confirm it. CDR3 length equals 17 residues. The germline gives CDR1 SGHTA, CDR2 FQGTGA. The CDR3 loop reads CASSLRAWGQRTGELFF. The full variable domain, with the rest looked up from reference TRBV7-3 and TRBJ2-2, is GAGVSQTPSNKVTEKGKYVELRCDPISGHTALYWYRQSLGQGPEFLIYFQGTGAADDSGLPNDRFFAVRPEGSVSTLKIQRTERGDSAVYLCASSLRAWGQRTGELFFGEGSRLTVL.

The rearrangement joins TRBV6-6 to TRBJ1-1. The CDR3 extends over 12 amino acids. CDR1 and CDR2 (germline): MNHNY, SVGAGI (reference sequence). CDR3: CATKGLNTEAFF.

V is TRBV7-9 and J is TRBJ2-1; the TCRdb call, TRBD2, lacks DNA for checking. Germline values: CDR1 SEHNR, CDR2 FQNEAQ (reference sequence). The CDR3 runs 15 residues. CDR3 in amino acids: CASSEGLAVYNEQFF.

This chain links TRBV7-3 with TRBJ2-3; the D call of TRBD2 rests on TCRdb alone, since no DNA is present to check it. There are 15 residues in the CDR3. The germline gives CDR1 SGHTA, CDR2 FQGTGA. CDR3 in amino acids: CASSLESASTDTQYF. Full variable domain (rest looked up from reference TRBV7-3 and TRBJ2-3): GAGVSQTPSNKVTEKGKYVELRCDPISGHTALYWYRQSLGQGPEFLIYFQGTGAADDSGLPNDRFFAVRPEGSVSTLKIQRTERGDSAVYLCASSLESASTDTQYFGPGTRLTVL.

The CDR3 loop is CAISDTNQASYNEQFF. V and J are TRBV10-3 and TRBJ2-1. CDR1 and CDR2 (germline): ENHRY, SYGVKD. This CDR3 region has 16 residues.

CDR3 amino acids: CASRRDTNTEAFF. J is TRBJ1-1 and V is TRBV2; the D call of TRBD1 rests on TCRdb alone, since no DNA is present to check it. This CDR3 spans 13 amino acids. The V gene's germline CDR1 is SNHLY and CDR2 FYNNEI.

The chain employs TRBV9 and TRBJ2-1; no DNA is available, so the TRBD1 call from TCRdb remains unchecked. The CDR3 loop spans 16 amino acids. Germline-derived CDR1 and CDR2 are SGDLS and YYNGEE. This chain's CDR3 is CASSVGGDSSYNEQFF.

The chain has TRBV20-1 and TRBJ2-5; the D call of TRBD1 rests on TCRdb alone, since no DNA is present to check it. This CDR3 has 14 residues. CDR1 is DFQATT and CDR2 is SNEGSKA in the germline V gene (reference sequence). The CDR3 reads CSARVKGSEETQYF.

V and J are TRBV20-1 and TRBJ2-3. The length of the CDR3 is 14 residues. Germline V gene lookup returns CDR1 DFQATT and CDR2 SNEGSKA (reference sequence). This CDR3 is CSAREGLEADTQYF.

V and J are TRBV4-1 and TRBJ2-1. The germline V gene encodes CDR1 MGHRA and CDR2 YSYEKL. The CDR3 is 13 amino acids. The CDR3 region is CASSQAVYNEQFF.

The chain uses TRBV12-3 or TRBV12-4 and TRBJ2-3; TCRdb's D call, TRBD1, is unchecked because there is no DNA. The CDR3 is made up of 13 amino acids. The chain's CDR3 is CASSPYGEDTQYF.

This chain uses TRBV15 with TRBJ2-1; there is no DNA to check the TCRdb D call of TRBD2. The length of the CDR3 is 19 residues. Per germline, CDR1 LNHNV and CDR2 YYDKDF (reference sequence). CDR3 protein: CATSRDRGPSGRAYNEQFF.